Following are 22 T cell receptor beta chains from one sample sequenced in a study of blood T cells in healthy people across ages. Sample-barcoded 5' priming and a J-beta primer mix drove a second PCR of roughly 6 to 12 cycles. Each CDR3 protein gets one entry after TCRdb re-called the 5' RACE reads with MiXCR. The table has some 1.5 million distinct CDR3 sequences, 28% seen once. The specimen was blood. The receptors derive from a woman aged 25 to 39 in good health.

In this sample, this clonotype turned up a few times. The rearrangement joins TRBV20-1 to TRBJ1-3; possible D gene TRBD1, 6 bases. The CDR3 contains 14 residues. V dropped 3 bases and J dropped 3 bases, with 12 bases sitting between them. Germline V CDR1 and CDR2: DFQATT, SNEGSKA (reference sequence). CDR3 coding DNA: TGCAGTGCTAGCGACAGGATTGGTGGAAACACCATATATTTT. This sequence encodes CSASDRIGGNTIYF.

The sample holds many counts of this clonotype. The gene calls are TRBV7-2 and TRBJ2-3, with D maybe TRBD2 (5 bases). Trimming removed 3 bases from V and 2 bases from J, with 12 bases in between. Germline V gene lookup returns CDR1 SGHTA and CDR2 FQGNSA. The CDR3 spans 15 residues. CDR3 protein: CASSLRAGDTDTQYF. The CDR3 bases are TGTGCCAGCAGCTTGAGGGCAGGCGACACAGATACGCAGTATTTT.

This clonotype was counted many times. V is TRBV7-2 and J is TRBJ1-2, with 10 positions matching TRBD1. V shed 5 bases and J 3 bases; nucleotides not matched to a gene: 3. CDR1 and CDR2 from the germline V gene are SGHTA and FQGNSA. The CDR3 covers 14 residues. CDR3: CASSPGTGDYGYTF. CDR3 in DNA: TGTGCCAGCAGCCCCGGGACAGGGGACTATGGCTACACCTTC.

The CDR3 spells CASSPTRIGYEQYF. CDR3 DNA sequence: TGTGCCAGCAGCCCCACCCGGATCGGCTACGAGCAGTACTTC. The rearrangement uses TRBV27 and TRBJ2-7, with unresolved D. There are 14 residues in the CDR3. The V gene lost 6 bases and the J gene lost 3 bases, with 15 bases spanning the gap. Per the germline V gene, CDR1 is MNHEY and CDR2 is SMNVEV (reference sequence).

V and J are TRBV20-1 and TRBJ2-3; D is unclear. CDR1 and CDR2 (germline): DFQATT, SNEGSKA (reference sequence). V shed 0 bases and J shed 2 bases, with 9 bases lying between them. The CDR3 runs 14 residues. CDR3 DNA: TGCAGTGCTAGAGATTCTAGAGACACAGATACGCAGTATTTT. Translated: CSARDSRDTDTQYF.

This CDR3 reads CASSSGYTSYNEQYF. As DNA, the CDR3 is TGCGCCAGCAGCTCGGGGTACACCTCCTACAATGAGCAGTACTTC. The V call is TRBV5-1, the J call TRBJ2-7; TRBD2 might be the D (5 bases). CDR3 length: 15 residues. The germline gives CDR1 SGHRS, CDR2 YFSETQ. V shed 3 bases and J shed 7 bases, with 20 bases lying between them.

This clonotype has a count of ten or more. V usage is TRBV2 and J usage is TRBJ2-4; D is possibly TRBD1 (5 bases). Germline V gives CDR1 SNHLY, CDR2 FYNNEI. V was cut by 6 bases and J by 5 bases, with 11 bases left in between. The CDR3 sequence is 13 residues long. CDR3 DNA: TGTGCCAGCAGCCCAGGGCCTGAAAACATTCAGTACTTC. Residues: CASSPGPENIQYF.

Only a few counts were recorded for this clonotype. The chain combines TRBV20-1 with TRBJ2-7; TRBD2 aligns across 15 bases. Germline V lookup: CDR1 DFQATT, CDR2 SNEGSKA (reference sequence). V lost 5 bases, J lost 0 bases, and 2 bases stayed unmatched. CDR3 length: 15 amino acids. The CDR3 here is CSAGTSGRSSYEQYF. In DNA, the CDR3 is TGCAGTGCTGGGACTAGCGGGAGGAGCTCCTACGAGCAGTACTTC.

This clonotype showed up many times. The chain employs TRBV5-1 and TRBJ1-5; no firm D call. CDR1 is SGHRS and CDR2 is YFSETQ in the germline V gene. The ends were cut back, 1 base at V and 4 bases at J, with 6 bases in the middle. This CDR3 is 13 amino acids long. The CDR3: CASSLSANQPQHF. In DNA, the CDR3 is TGCGCCAGCAGCTTGTCCGCGAATCAGCCCCAGCATTTT.

This clonotype was recorded a few times. At one boundary the junction diverges from the germline segment, which might be a read error. The CDR3 DNA reads as TGTGCCAGCAGCCCCCCGGGAAGGACCGAGCGGTACTTC. It translates to CASSPPGRTERYF. The V gene is TRBV7-2, the J gene TRBJ2-7; perhaps TRBD2 as D (5 bases). The CDR3 spans 13 residues. The germline V gene has CDR1 SGHTA and CDR2 FQGNSA.

A few counts support this clonotype. V and J are TRBV20-1 and TRBJ1-5; a possible D gene is TRBD1 (5 bases). The CDR3 runs to 16 residues. Germline CDR1 and CDR2: DFQATT and SNEGSKA (reference sequence). V lost 6 bases and J lost 0, with 18 bases in between. CDR3 coding DNA: TGCAGTGCCCGCCCCCCCGGGACGGATAGCAATCAGCCCCAGCATTTT. This translates into CSARPPGTDSNQPQHF.

A word on this clonotype: The junction departs from the called germline gene at one end, perhaps through a read error. The chain carries TRBV12-3 or TRBV12-4 and TRBJ2-1; D possibly corresponds to TRBD1 (6 bases). The CDR3 consists of 16 residues. The CDR3 DNA reads TGTGCCAGCAGACCCAGGGGCAGCGGACCCTACAATAAGCAGTTCTTC. Its translation is CASRPRGSGPYNKQFF.

This clonotype came up a few times. The gene calls are TRBV27 and TRBJ1-6; the D is unclear. Deletions cut 4 bases from V and 10 bases from J, with 8 bases between. The CDR3 covers 12 residues. Germline V gene lookup returns CDR1 MNHEY and CDR2 SMNVEV (reference sequence). In nucleotides, the CDR3 is TGTGCCAGCAGTTCGGGGATGTCACCCCTCCACTTT. Translating gives CASSSGMSPLHF.

The rearrangement joins TRBV6-2 or TRBV6-3 to TRBJ1-1; no clear D. Trimming took off 9 bases at V and 6 bases at J, with 14 bases between the two ends. This CDR3 is built from 12 residues. The germline V gene encodes CDR1 MNHEY and CDR2 SVGEGT. CDR3 nucleotide sequence: TGTGCCAGGACTACCTTCGGCGCTGAAGCTTTCTTT. Translated: CARTTFGAEAFF.

The chain is built from TRBV20-1 and TRBJ2-5; perhaps TRBD1 as D (6 bases). With 6 bases removed from V and 3 bases from J, the gap between germline ends came to 11 bases. The CDR3 runs to 12 residues. Germline V gene lookup returns CDR1 DFQATT and CDR2 SNEGSKA (reference sequence). The CDR3: CSAARTEETQYF. The CDR3 DNA sequence: TGCAGTGCCGCCAGGACAGAAGAGACCCAGTACTTC.

This clonotype turned up a few times. This chain links TRBV29-1 with TRBJ2-7, with 7 bases identical to TRBD2. With V trimmed by 3 bases and J by 5 bases, 4 bases remained unmatched. CDR1 is SQVTM and CDR2 is ANQGSEA in the germline V gene. There are 12 residues in the CDR3. The CDR3 sequence: CSVDSGGHEQYF. CDR3 nucleotide sequence: TGCAGCGTTGATTCGGGGGGACACGAGCAGTACTTC.

This clonotype was recorded a few times. The V call is TRBV20-1, the J call TRBJ1-2; no clear D. CDR1 and CDR2 from the germline V gene are DFQATT and SNEGSKA (reference sequence). Trimming removed 6 bases from V and 2 bases from J, with 13 bases in between. CDR3 length equals 13 residues. The CDR3 region has the DNA TGCAGTGCCTCAGAGGAGGGAAACTATGGCTACACCTTC. It is translated as CSASEEGNYGYTF.

The genes are TRBV3-1 and TRBJ1-1; 9 bases line up with TRBD1. Looked up from germline, CDR1 is LGHDT and CDR2 is YNNKEL (reference sequence). With 4 bases clipped from V and 6 bases from J, the junction kept 3 bases outside the gene matches. This CDR3 comprises 13 residues. CDR3 in amino acids: CASSPTGGPEAFF. The CDR3 coding sequence is TGTGCCAGCAGCCCCACAGGGGGCCCTGAAGCTTTCTTT. The variable domain in full, with the rest retrieved from reference TRBV3-1 and TRBJ1-1, is DTAVSQTPKYLVTQMGNDKSIKCEQNLGHDTMYWYKQDSKKFLKIMFSYNNKELIINETVPNRFSPKSPDKAHLNLHINSLELGDSAVYFCASSPTGGPEAFFGQGTRLTVV.

This clonotype appeared a single time. With a much larger clone just one base away, this may be a read error. CDR3 region: CASSTGTSGGGTGQYV. The CDR3 DNA reads as TGTGCCAGCAGCACCGGGACTAGCGGGGGGGGTACCGGGCAGTACGTC. The chain has TRBV7-2 and TRBJ2-7; 16 positions match TRBD2. V gave up 5 bases and J gave up 9 bases; unmatched junction bases: 10. Germline V lookup: CDR1 SGHTA, CDR2 FQGNSA. CDR3 length: 16 amino acids.

This clonotype turned up a few times. The rearrangement joins TRBV7-2 to TRBJ2-6; D gene unclear. Germline V gene data show CDR1 as SGHTA and CDR2 as FQGNSA. Trimming removed 5 bases at V and 0 bases at J, with 14 bases between. The CDR3 spans 17 residues. CDR3 coding DNA: TGTGCCAGCAGCCTCAATACTCCGGCCTCTGGGGCCAACGTCCTGACTTTC. Translating gives CASSLNTPASGANVLTF.

The chain couples TRBV28 to TRBJ2-4; a possible D gene is TRBD2 (5 bases). The J call may be faulty, since TRBJ2-7 better matches the DNA end. Germline values: CDR1 MDHEN, CDR2 SYDVKM. CDR3 size: 15 residues. CDR3 residues: CASSYSAGLSSEQYF. In nucleotides, the CDR3 is TGTGCCAGCAGTTATTCGGCGGGCCTCTCGTCCGAGCAGTACTTC.

This clonotype was observed a handful of times. This rearrangement joins TRBV2 to TRBJ2-1, with TRBD2 identical over 7 bases. With V trimmed by 4 bases and J by 13 bases, 16 bases remained unmatched. This CDR3 spans 15 amino acids. Germline-derived CDR1 and CDR2 are SNHLY and FYNNEI. The CDR3 here is CASSVGGLAEPTQFF. As DNA, the CDR3 is TGTGCCAGCAGTGTTGGAGGGCTAGCGGAACCTACACAGTTCTTC.